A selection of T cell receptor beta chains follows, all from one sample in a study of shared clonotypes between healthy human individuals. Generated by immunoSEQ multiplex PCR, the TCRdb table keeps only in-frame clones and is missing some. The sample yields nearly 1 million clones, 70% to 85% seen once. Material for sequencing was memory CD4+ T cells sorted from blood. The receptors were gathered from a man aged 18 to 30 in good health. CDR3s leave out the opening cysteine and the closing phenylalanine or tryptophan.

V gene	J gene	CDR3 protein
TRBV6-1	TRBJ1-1	ASLLNTEAF
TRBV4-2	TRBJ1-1	ASSQDPGTTNTEAF
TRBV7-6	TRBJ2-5	ASSPVWGQGRETQY
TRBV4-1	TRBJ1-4	ASSHFLDRENEKLF
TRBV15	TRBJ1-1	ATSRGREEAF
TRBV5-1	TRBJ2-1	ASSLAQGMFPNEQF
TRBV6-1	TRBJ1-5	ASSGGDGGNQPQH
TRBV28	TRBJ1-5	ASSLNGSGKTRHQH
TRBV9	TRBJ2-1	ASSVGVAGGQNEQF
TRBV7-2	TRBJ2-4	ASRIAGGNIQY
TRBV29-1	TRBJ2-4	SVEEGTGYMTKNIQY
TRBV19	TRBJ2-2	ASSSPSGELF